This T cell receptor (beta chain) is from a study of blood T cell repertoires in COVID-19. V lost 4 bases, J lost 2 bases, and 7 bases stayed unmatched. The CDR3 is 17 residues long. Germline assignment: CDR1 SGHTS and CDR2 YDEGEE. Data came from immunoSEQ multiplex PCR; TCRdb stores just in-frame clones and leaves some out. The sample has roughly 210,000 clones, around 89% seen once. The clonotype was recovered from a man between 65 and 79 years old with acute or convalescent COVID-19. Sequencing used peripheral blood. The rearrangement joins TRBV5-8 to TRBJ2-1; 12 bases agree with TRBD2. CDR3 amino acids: CASSQTSGSFAYNEQFF. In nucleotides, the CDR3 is TGTGCCAGCAGCCAGACTAGCGGGAGTTTCGCCTACAATGAGCAGTTCTTC.